This T cell receptor beta chain was obtained from a study of cytomegalovirus exposure and HLA in healthy donors. Germline CDR1 is KGHSH and CDR2 is LQKENI. This CDR3 is built from 17 residues. V lost 3 bases to trimming and J lost 3 bases; unmatched junction nucleotides: 11. Measured with immunoSEQ multiplex PCR; TCRdb has only the in-frame clones, and not every one. This repertoire shows 200,000 to 250,000 clones, less than 90% found once; its top ten account for around 12%. Source material: PBMCs. The source of this sequence is a man aged 18-30 years in good health and CMV-seropositive. The chain combines TRBV18 with TRBJ2-3, with TRBD1 matching 8 bases. CDR3 bases: TGTGCCAGCTCACCCATCCGAACGGGACAGGTGACAGATACGCAGTATTTT. This gives the protein CASSPIRTGQVTDTQYF.